The 11 T cell receptor beta chains presented below share a single source sample, sequenced in a study of blood T cells in healthy people across ages. Sample-barcoded 5' priming and a J-beta primer mix drove a second PCR of roughly 7 to 11 cycles. TCRdb reprocessed the 5' RACE reads with MiXCR, giving one entry per CDR3 protein. This table holds fewer than 2 million distinct CDR3 sequences, about two fifths found once. Sequencing was carried out using blood. Receptor source: a human donor in good health.

This clonotype was seen only a few times. CDR3 in DNA: TGTGCCAGCAGTCCTTCTTCGGCAGGGTCAGCCTACGAGCAGTTCTTC. It is translated as CASSPSSAGSAYEQFF. The gene calls are TRBV28 and TRBJ2-1, with TRBD1 as a possible D gene (5 bases). The germline V and J ends were trimmed by 5 bases and 10 bases, with 24 bases remaining between them. This CDR3 region has 16 residues. Germline assignment: CDR1 MDHEN and CDR2 SYDVKM. Full variable domain (rest looked up from reference TRBV28 and TRBJ2-1): DVKVTQSSRYLVKRTGEKVFLECVQDMDHENMFWYRQDPGLGLRLIYFSYDVKMKEKGDIPEGYSVSREKKERFSLILESASTNQTSMYLCASSPSSAGSAYEQFFGPGTRLTVL.

The chain couples TRBV6-6 to TRBJ2-4, with D possibly being TRBD2 (5 bases). The V gene's germline CDR1 is MNHNY and CDR2 SVGAGI (reference sequence). The germline V and J ends were trimmed by 10 bases and 3 bases, with 13 bases remaining between them. The CDR3 consists of 13 residues. This CDR3 is CATGLLVKNIQYF. CDR3 DNA: TGTGCCACCGGACTTCTAGTCAAAAACATTCAGTACTTC.

The chain couples TRBV2 to TRBJ2-5; 10 bases fit TRBD2. V gave up 2 bases and J gave up 5 bases; unmatched junction bases: 8. The CDR3 extends over 16 amino acids. Germline V gene lookup returns CDR1 SNHLY and CDR2 FYNNEI. The CDR3 coding sequence is TGTGCCAGCAGTGAATCAAAGCGGGGGGGCCGGGAGACCCAGTACTTC. Residues: CASSESKRGGRETQYF.

The chain carries TRBV5-1 and TRBJ1-2; maybe TRBD1 (6 bases). The CDR3 has 15 residues. With 4 bases removed from V and 2 bases from J, the gap between germline ends came to 15 bases. Germline-derived CDR1 and CDR2 are SGHRS and YFSETQ. The CDR3 DNA reads as TGCGCCAGCAGCCCGGACGGGGGCCAGAACTATGGCTACACCTTC. Translation: CASSPDGGQNYGYTF.

This chain joins TRBV7-2 and TRBJ2-3; 12 bases are shared with TRBD2. CDR3 length: 15 residues. Germline lookup yields CDR1 SGHTA and CDR2 FQGNSA. V lost 5 bases to trimming and J lost 5 bases; unmatched junction nucleotides: 5. CDR3 amino acids: CASSGLAGNGDTQYF. In DNA, the CDR3 is TGTGCCAGCAGCGGACTAGCGGGGAACGGAGATACGCAGTATTTT.

The chain has TRBV7-6 and TRBJ2-3; 8 bases are a match to TRBD1. The germline V gene has CDR1 SGHVS and CDR2 FNYEAQ. The CDR3 spans 13 residues. The J segment lost 12 bases and the V segment lost 2 bases, leaving 7 bases of the junction unmatched. Written as DNA, the CDR3 is TGTGCCAGCAGCTTAAGTGGGGACAGGCCCCAGTATTTT. This encodes CASSLSGDRPQYF.

This clonotype was counted a few times. CDR3 residues: CASSQDQEPRGTGELFF. The CDR3 bases are TGTGCCAGCAGCCAAGATCAAGAGCCAAGGGGCACCGGGGAGCTGTTTTTT. This sequence joins TRBV4-2 and TRBJ2-2; weak D call: TRBD1 (5 bases). The V end was cut by 0 bases, the J end by 4 bases, with 15 bases between. This CDR3 has 17 amino acids. In germline, CDR1 is LGHNA, CDR2 YNFKEQ.

This sequence joins TRBV7-6 and TRBJ2-4, with 7 bases that match TRBD1. The J call may be incorrect, as the DNA end agrees better with TRBJ2-7. This CDR3 has 13 amino acids. Germline lookup yields CDR1 SGHVS and CDR2 FNYEAQ. The CDR3 sequence is CASSTDRDYEQYF. CDR3 sequence (DNA): TGTGCCAGCAGCACCGACAGGGACTACGAGCAGTACTTC.

As regards this clonotype: A read error may explain this, as a much larger clone is one base away. The chain joins TRBV7-9 to TRBJ1-2, with no clear D. There are 13 residues in the CDR3. Germline loops: CDR1 SEHNR, CDR2 FQNEAQ (reference sequence). Here the CDR3 reads CAAYGGPYYGNTF. CDR3 DNA sequence: TGTGCCGCCTATGGTGGTCCATACTATGGCAACACCTTC.

The chain has TRBV5-1 and TRBJ1-2, with D perhaps matching TRBD1 (5 bases). Trimming cost V 0 bases and J 1 base, with 16 bases left between them. The CDR3 has 17 residues. The germline CDR1 and CDR2 sequences are SGHRS and YFSETQ. Written as DNA, the CDR3 is TGCGCCAGCAGCTTGGAGCAGGGTTCGGGCAATAACTATGGCTACACCTTC. This codes for CASSLEQGSGNNYGYTF.

The gene calls are TRBV14 and TRBJ2-4, with D unresolved. Germline CDR1 reads SGHDN; CDR2 reads FVKESK. CDR3 length equals 14 residues. V lost 1 base to trimming and J lost 6 bases, with 10 bases between them. The CDR3 coding sequence is TGTGCCAGCAGCCAAGGGGCAGTCCGAAACATTCAGTACTTC. Its translation: CASSQGAVRNIQYF.